What follows are 8 T cell receptor beta chains derived from one specimen sequenced in a study of cytomegalovirus exposure and HLA in healthy donors. With 60 Vbeta and 13 Jbeta primers, the PCR was carried out. Clones were sequenced by immunoSEQ multiplex PCR, and TCRdb holds only the in-frame ones, with some missing. The profile shows 100,000 to 150,000 clones, roughly 83% of them singletons. The material sequenced was PBMCs. All receptors derive from a girl between 2 and 10 years old in good health and CMV-seronegative.

This clone occurred once. The V and J genes are TRBV4-3 and TRBJ2-7; 9 bases line up with TRBD2. With 4 bases clipped from V and 5 bases from J, the junction kept 18 bases outside the gene matches. Germline CDR1 is LGHNA and CDR2 is YSLEER. This CDR3 region has 18 residues. DNA of the CDR3: TGCGCCAGCAGCCTCCGTGCTAGCGGGGTTTCGGCCATCCACGAGCAGTACTTC. Translation gives CASSLRASGVSAIHEQYF.

The chain links TRBV7-6 to TRBJ2-2; 13 bases map to TRBD2. In germline, CDR1 is SGHVS, CDR2 FNYEAQ. The CDR3 length is 18 residues. V gave up 5 bases and J gave up 2 bases; unmatched junction bases: 8. For the CDR3, the DNA is TGTGCCAGCAGCGCGGGACTAGCGGGAACCTCTAACACCGGGGAGCTGTTTTTT. Amino acid sequence: CASSAGLAGTSNTGELFF.

The rearrangement links TRBV19 to TRBJ1-5, with D hard to call. CDR1 LNHDA and CDR2 SQIVND come from the germline V gene (reference sequence). The CDR3 is made up of 15 amino acids. The germline V and J ends were trimmed by 7 bases and 3 bases, with 16 bases remaining between them. The CDR3 sequence is CASTPYSQDNQPQHF. The CDR3 bases are TGTGCCAGTACTCCCTATAGCCAAGACAATCAGCCCCAGCATTTT.

The genes are TRBV14 and TRBJ1-1, with D uncertain. The CDR3 totals 13 residues. Deletions cut 9 bases from V and 0 bases from J, with 11 bases between. The germline V gene has CDR1 SGHDN and CDR2 FVKESK. The CDR3 region is CASRDLVNTEAFF. The DNA of the CDR3 is TGTGCCAGTCGGGATCTAGTGAACACTGAAGCTTTCTTT.

The V and J genes are TRBV9 and TRBJ2-1; 8 bases are a match to TRBD1. The CDR3 runs 16 residues. V was pared by 3 bases and J by 0 bases, with 5 bases of the junction left unmatched. The germline CDR1 and CDR2 sequences are SGDLS and YYNGEE. This CDR3 reads CASSGWTGSSYNEQFF. For the CDR3, the DNA is TGTGCCAGCAGCGGCTGGACAGGGAGCTCCTACAATGAGCAGTTCTTC.

The chain is built from TRBV7-3 and TRBJ2-1, with 9 bases matching TRBD2. Germline lookup yields CDR1 SGHTA and CDR2 FQGTGA. The J segment lost 2 bases and the V segment lost 6 bases, leaving 14 bases of the junction unmatched. This CDR3 has 18 amino acids. The CDR3 protein is CASSSLLRLAGPYNEQFF. The CDR3 DNA reads TGTGCCAGCAGTTCTTTGCTGCGGCTAGCGGGGCCCTACAATGAGCAGTTCTTC.

The rearrangement uses TRBV30 and TRBJ1-2; 8 positions agree with TRBD1. This CDR3 comprises 13 residues. In germline, CDR1 is GTSNPN, CDR2 SVGIG (reference sequence). V trimming: 3 bases; J trimming: 2 bases; junction bases outside the gene matches: 2. CDR3 nucleotides: TGTGCCTGGAGGGCAGGGGGCAACTATGGCTACACCTTC. Translation: CAWRAGGNYGYTF.

The chain employs TRBV28 and TRBJ1-5; no firm D call. Germline CDR1 and CDR2: MDHEN and SYDVKM. The CDR3 contains 16 residues. V lost 5 bases, J lost 0 bases, and 14 bases lay in between. CDR3 sequence: CASSPLWQSSNQPQHF. For the CDR3, the DNA is TGTGCCAGCAGTCCCCTGTGGCAGTCTAGCAATCAGCCCCAGCATTTT.